The present T cell receptor beta chain was sequenced within a study of blood T cell repertoires in COVID-19. The ends lost 7 bases at V and 5 bases at J; junction bases unmatched: 6. Looked up from germline, CDR1 is MNHEY and CDR2 is SMNVEV (reference sequence). The CDR3 has 14 residues. This clone was seen only a few times. Clones were sequenced by immunoSEQ multiplex PCR, and TCRdb holds only the in-frame ones, with some missing. The table lists approximately 46,000 clones, about 89% of them singletons, with 15% to 20% in the top ten. Sequencing used peripheral blood. This sequence was found in a man aged 60 to 75 with active or convalescent COVID-19. V is TRBV27 and J is TRBJ2-7; 12 nucleotides agree with TRBD1. The CDR3 DNA reads TGTGCCAGCAACAGGGACAGGGGGCTCAACGAGCAGTACTTC. This codes for CASNRDRGLNEQYF.